Shown below are 17 T cell receptor beta chains from a single sample sequenced in a study of blood T cell repertoires in COVID-19. Only in-frame clones appear in the TCRdb table, and some are missing; sequencing was by immunoSEQ multiplex PCR. The sample includes 65,000 to 70,000 clones, 60% to 80% of them seen just once. Sequencing was carried out using peripheral blood. These TCRs come from a woman in her sixties or seventies with acute or convalescent COVID-19.

V and J are TRBV4-3 and TRBJ2-6, with a weak D call TRBD2 (5 bases). CDR1 LGHNA and CDR2 YSLEER come from the germline V gene. Trimming cost V 0 bases and J 6 bases, with 9 bases left between them. This CDR3 contains 15 residues. The DNA of the CDR3 is TGCGCCAGCAGCCAAGATCCGGGAAAGGCCAACGTCCTGACTTTC. It yields the protein CASSQDPGKANVLTF.

V usage is TRBV7-2 and J usage is TRBJ1-1; D may be TRBD1 (5 bases). V dropped 5 bases and J dropped 3 bases, with 10 bases sitting between them. The germline V gene has CDR1 SGHTA and CDR2 FQGNSA. This CDR3 is 13 amino acids long. CDR3 DNA sequence: TGTGCCAGCAGCCCCGCACAGGACACTGAAGCTTTCTTT. Residues: CASSPAQDTEAFF.

This sequence joins TRBV4-3 and TRBJ2-3, with D possibly matching TRBD2 (5 bases). Trimming pared 0 bases from V and 2 bases from J, leaving 21 bases between. CDR3 length: 19 amino acids. Germline CDR1 reads LGHNA; CDR2 reads YSLEER. The chain's CDR3 is CASSQERGKGRPDTDTQYF. CDR3 nucleotide sequence: TGCGCCAGCAGCCAAGAACGGGGAAAAGGCAGGCCAGACACAGATACGCAGTATTTT.

The CDR3 DNA is TGTGCCAGTAGTATAGTGACGGGAGTTATTAATCAGCCCCAGCATTTT. Amino acid sequence: CASSIVTGVINQPQHF. The chain is built from TRBV19 and TRBJ1-5; D not certain. Germline V gives CDR1 LNHDA, CDR2 SQIVND (reference sequence). The CDR3 covers 16 residues. Trimming took off 1 base at V and 4 bases at J, with 14 bases between the two ends.

This clone was detected a few times. CDR3 sequence reads: CSVDLAGSNEQFF. The CDR3 coding sequence is TGCAGCGTTGATCTAGCGGGTAGCAATGAGCAGTTCTTC. The chain is built from TRBV29-1 and TRBJ2-1; 8 positions agree with TRBD2. The CDR3 consists of 13 residues. V lost 3 bases, J lost 6 bases, and 4 bases stayed unmatched. The germline CDR1 and CDR2 sequences are SQVTM and ANQGSEA.

The chain employs TRBV28 and TRBJ1-1, with D unclear. Trimming cost V 1 base and J 11 bases, with 11 bases left between them. The germline CDR1 and CDR2 sequences are MDHEN and SYDVKM. CDR3 size: 12 residues. DNA of the CDR3: TGTGCCAGCAGTTTATTGGCTTTCCCGGCTTTCTTT. Translating it yields CASSLLAFPAFF. The full variable domain, rest sourced from reference TRBV28 and TRBJ1-1, is DVKVTQSSRYLVKRTGEKVFLECVQDMDHENMFWYRQDPGLGLRLIYFSYDVKMKEKGDIPEGYSVSREKKERFSLILESASTNQTSMYLCASSLLAFPAFFGQGTRLTVV.

The genes are TRBV28 and TRBJ1-2, with D perhaps TRBD1 (6 bases). The CDR3 covers 15 residues. Trimming shortened V by 2 bases and J by 6 bases, and 16 bases separated the two germline ends. Germline assignment: CDR1 MDHEN and CDR2 SYDVKM. The CDR3 DNA reads as TGTGCCAGCAGTTTAATTTCCCCTGCAGGGGATGGCTACACCTTC. This translates into CASSLISPAGDGYTF.

This clone has only a few counts. The V call is TRBV24-1, the J call TRBJ2-5; D is possibly TRBD1 (6 bases). This CDR3 comprises 16 residues. Trimming left V 2 bases short and J 1 base short, with 13 bases between. Germline loops: CDR1 KGHDR, CDR2 SFDVKD. The CDR3 DNA is TGTGCCACCAGTGATTCCAGGACAGAGCTCCAAGAGACCCAGTACTTC. It translates to CATSDSRTELQETQYF.

The chain joins TRBV6-6 to TRBJ1-2; D gene ambiguous. V was pared by 7 bases and J by 4 bases, with 16 bases between. The germline V gene has CDR1 MNHNY and CDR2 SVGAGI (reference sequence). The length of the CDR3 is 14 residues. Here the CDR3 reads CASKWRSSTYGYTF. As DNA, the CDR3 is TGTGCCAGCAAGTGGAGGTCTTCTACCTATGGCTACACCTTC.

This rearrangement joins TRBV6-5 to TRBJ1-2; no clear D gene. Trimming shortened V by 0 bases and J by 3 bases, and 11 bases separated the two germline ends. The CDR3 covers 15 residues. Germline CDR1 MNHEY, CDR2 SVGAGI. The DNA of the CDR3 is TGTGCCAGCAGTTACTCGAGGCTGTCAGACTATGGCTACACCTTC. Translation: CASSYSRLSDYGYTF.

The J gene is TRBJ2-3, the V gene TRBV5-1, with TRBD2 as a possible D gene (5 bases). The CDR3 runs to 13 residues. The V end lost 7 bases, the J end lost 3 bases, and 12 bases lay between the germline ends. CDR1 is SGHRS, CDR2 YFSETQ, per germline. CDR3 in DNA: TGCGCCAGCGGGGAGCTCTCGACAGATACGCAGTATTTT. Translating gives CASGELSTDTQYF. The complete variable domain, with remaining parts taken from reference TRBV5-1 and TRBJ2-3, reads KAGVTQTPRYLIKTRGQQVTLSCSPISGHRSVSWYQQTPGQGLQFLFEYFSETQRNKGNFPGRFSGRQFSNSRSEMNVSTLELGDSALYLCASGELSTDTQYFGPGTRLTVL.

This clone appeared a single time. The gene calls are TRBV24-1 and TRBJ2-3, with 7 bases aligning to TRBD2. Germline V gene sequence: CDR1 KGHDR, CDR2 SFDVKD. The CDR3 spans 17 residues. V gave up 5 bases and J gave up 2 bases; unmatched junction bases: 12. The CDR3 sequence: CATSVGEGEEYTDTQYF. The CDR3, as DNA: TGTGCCACCAGTGTTGGGGAGGGCGAGGAATACACAGATACGCAGTATTTT.

V and J are TRBV3-1 (or the pseudogene TRBV3-2) and TRBJ2-2; D not certain. The CDR3 runs 14 residues. CDR1 is LGHDT and CDR2 is YNNKEL in the germline V gene (reference sequence). V lost 1 base and J lost 4, with 7 bases in between. The CDR3 loop reads CASSQVISTGELFF. The CDR3 nucleotides read TGTGCCAGCAGCCAAGTAATCTCCACCGGGGAGCTGTTTTTT.

The J gene is TRBJ1-2, the V gene TRBV27; 8 nucleotides match TRBD1. This CDR3 is built from 14 residues. Germline loops: CDR1 MNHEY, CDR2 SMNVEV (reference sequence). The trim removed 6 bases at V and 5 bases at J, leaving 8 bases unmatched. The CDR3 bases are TGTGCCAGCAGCCGAGACAGGGGAGGGTATGGCTACACCTTC. This translates into CASSRDRGGYGYTF.

The J gene is TRBJ2-1, the V gene TRBV2; the D gene is possibly TRBD1 (5 bases). CDR3 length equals 13 residues. Trimming left V 7 bases short and J 3 bases short, with 10 bases between. Germline V gives CDR1 SNHLY, CDR2 FYNNEI. CDR3 residues: CASMTQDYNEQFF. The CDR3 bases are TGTGCCAGCATGACACAGGACTACAATGAGCAGTTCTTC. Drawing the rest from reference TRBV2 and TRBJ2-1, the complete variable domain is EPEVTQTPSHQVTQMGQEVILRCVPISNHLYFYWYRQILGQKVEFLVSFYNNEISEKSEIFDDQFSVERPDGSNFTLKIRSTKLEDSAMYFCASMTQDYNEQFFGPGTRLTVL.

This clone was found a few times. The gene calls are TRBV11-3 and TRBJ2-2; 8 bases agree with TRBD1. The CDR3 sequence is 15 residues long. Germline CDR1 and CDR2: SGHNT and YENEEA. Losses at the gene ends were 5 bases for V and 0 bases for J; bases not matched to a gene: 2. This CDR3 reads CASSPGQANTGELFF. The CDR3 DNA is TGTGCCAGCAGCCCGGGACAGGCGAACACCGGGGAGCTGTTTTTT.

The chain has TRBV7-8 and TRBJ2-1; 8 nucleotides align to TRBD1. Trimming took 5 bases from V and 8 from J; bases not matched to a gene: 11. Germline values: CDR1 SGHVS, CDR2 FQNEAQ. There are 15 residues in the CDR3. The CDR3 bases are TGTGCCAGCAGCCCCACTCTGTCAGGGGGCGATGAGCAGTTCTTC. Its protein product is CASSPTLSGGDEQFF.